This TCR beta chain was identified during a study of blood T cell repertoires in COVID-19. In the study overall: Nucleic acid was either cDNA or gDNA, and it came from T cells, B-cell-depleted T cells, or PBMCs.

Methods used by the authors: Amplification from reference gene primers served as the basis for estimated nucleated cell counts. Clones were sequenced by immunoSEQ multiplex PCR, and TCRdb holds only the in-frame ones, with some missing. From that table come the V and J calls and clone size; the DNA was used to work out D and trimming. The sample records around 100,000 clones, approximately 89% being singletons. The CDR3 covers 16 residues. V trimming: 0 bases; J trimming: 1 base; junction bases outside the gene matches: 3. Germline V lookup: CDR1 SGHRS, CDR2 YFSETQ. The genes are TRBV5-1 and TRBJ2-2, with TRBD1 identical over 7 bases. Sequenced input: peripheral blood. The TCR sequence derives from a woman of 80 years or more in a cohort sampled during active COVID-19. CDR3 sequence reads: CASSLVAGGNTGELFF. The DNA of the CDR3 is TGCGCCAGCAGCTTGGTAGCAGGGGGGAACACCGGGGAGCTGTTTTTT.